The sequence of this T cell receptor beta chain was determined in a study of cytomegalovirus exposure and HLA in healthy donors. Study in general: Early on, a data release was issued that held 80 million to 90 million unique TCRs from HLA-typed donors. Approximately 81% of several hundred genotyped donors fell in the Caucasian-associated ancestry cluster.

Vbeta (60) and Jbeta (13) primers were used in the PCR. The table came from immunoSEQ multiplex PCR; TCRdb's copy has only in-frame clones and leaves some out. This table has roughly 100,000 clones, 65% to 90% appearing once. This clone came up a few times. Its antigen is unidentified. This CDR3 comprises 15 residues. Germline assignment: CDR1 WNHNN and CDR2 SYGVQD (reference sequence). With V trimmed by 6 bases and J by 5 bases, 7 bases remained unmatched. Donors had nominal health at sampling but likely had unrecorded immune exposures. The study's findings and limits: Presence/absence analyses assumed roughly uniform sequencing depth across donors.

The V gene is TRBV10-1, the J gene TRBJ1-5, with 10 positions matching TRBD1. Source material: PBMCs. The receptor was isolated from a man in his forties or fifties in good health and CMV-seronegative. CDR3 protein: CASSPDRGSYQPQHF. As DNA, the CDR3 is TGCGCCAGCAGCCCGGACAGGGGGTCTTATCAGCCCCAGCATTTT.